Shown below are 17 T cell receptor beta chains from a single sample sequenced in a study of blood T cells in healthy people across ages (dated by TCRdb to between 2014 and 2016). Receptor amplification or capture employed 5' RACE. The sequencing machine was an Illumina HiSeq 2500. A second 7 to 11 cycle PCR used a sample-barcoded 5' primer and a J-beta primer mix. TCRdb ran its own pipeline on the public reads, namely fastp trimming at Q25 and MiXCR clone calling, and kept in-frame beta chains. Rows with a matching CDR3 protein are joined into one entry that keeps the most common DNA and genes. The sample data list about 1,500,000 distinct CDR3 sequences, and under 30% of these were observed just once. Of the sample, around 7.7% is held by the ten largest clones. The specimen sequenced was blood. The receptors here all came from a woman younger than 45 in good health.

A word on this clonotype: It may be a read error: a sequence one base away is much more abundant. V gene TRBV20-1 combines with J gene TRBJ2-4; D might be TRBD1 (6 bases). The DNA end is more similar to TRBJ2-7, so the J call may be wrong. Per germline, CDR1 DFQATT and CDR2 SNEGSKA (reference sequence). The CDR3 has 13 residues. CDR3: CSARAGARYEQYF. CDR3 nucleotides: TGCAGTGCTAGAGCAGGGGCGCGCTACGAGCAGTACTTC.

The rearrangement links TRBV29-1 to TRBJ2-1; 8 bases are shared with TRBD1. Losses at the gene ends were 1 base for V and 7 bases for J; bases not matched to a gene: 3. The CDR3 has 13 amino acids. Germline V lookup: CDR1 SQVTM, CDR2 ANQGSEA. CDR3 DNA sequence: TGCAGCGTTGAAGGACAGGGGAGGAATGAGCAGTTCTTC. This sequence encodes CSVEGQGRNEQFF.

The CDR3 DNA reads as TGTGCCAGCAGCTTAGAAGGACCCCCAGATACGCAGTATTTT. Translating it yields CASSLEGPPDTQYF. V and J are TRBV7-2 and TRBJ2-3; D not certain. Germline V gene data show CDR1 as SGHTA and CDR2 as FQGNSA. V shed 1 base and J shed 4 bases, with 9 bases lying between them. The CDR3 loop spans 14 amino acids.

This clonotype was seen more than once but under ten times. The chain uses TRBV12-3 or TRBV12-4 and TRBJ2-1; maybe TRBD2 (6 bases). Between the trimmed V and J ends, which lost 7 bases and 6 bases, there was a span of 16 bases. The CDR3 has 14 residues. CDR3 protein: CASKFERVPNEQFF. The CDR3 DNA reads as TGTGCCAGCAAATTCGAGCGGGTGCCCAATGAGCAGTTCTTC.

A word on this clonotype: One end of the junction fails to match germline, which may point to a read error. CDR3 nucleotide sequence: TGTACCACCAGCATAGCGTCGACTAGCGGCAGCACAGATACGCAGTATTTT. Protein sequence: CTTSIASTSGSTDTQYF. V and J are TRBV15 and TRBJ2-3; TRBD2 matches 9 bases. This CDR3 has 17 residues. Germline V gene lookup returns CDR1 LNHNV and CDR2 YYDKDF (reference sequence).

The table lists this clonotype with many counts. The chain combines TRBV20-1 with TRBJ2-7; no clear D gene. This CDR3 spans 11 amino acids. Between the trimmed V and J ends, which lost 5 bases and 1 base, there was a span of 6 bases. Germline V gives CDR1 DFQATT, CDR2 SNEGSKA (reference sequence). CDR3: CSAAESYEQYF. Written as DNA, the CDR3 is TGCAGTGCTGCTGAATCCTACGAGCAGTACTTC.

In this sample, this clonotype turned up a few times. In DNA, the CDR3 is TGCAGTGCTAGGGGTTCTCGGGAGGGCACCTATCCCTCCTACGAGCAGTACTTC. This codes for CSARGSREGTYPSYEQYF. The chain has TRBV20-1 and TRBJ2-7; 8 bases align to TRBD2. Trimming at V came to 3 bases and at J to 0 bases, leaving 16 bases not matched to a gene. The length of the CDR3 is 18 residues. Germline loops: CDR1 DFQATT, CDR2 SNEGSKA (reference sequence).

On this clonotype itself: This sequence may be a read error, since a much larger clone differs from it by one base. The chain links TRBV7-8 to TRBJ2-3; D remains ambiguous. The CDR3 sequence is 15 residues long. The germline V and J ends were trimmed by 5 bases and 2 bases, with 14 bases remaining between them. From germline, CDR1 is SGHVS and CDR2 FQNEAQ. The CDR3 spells CASSSDLVNTDTQYF. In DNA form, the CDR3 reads TGTGCCAGCAGCAGCGACCTAGTGAACACAGATACGCAGTATTTT.

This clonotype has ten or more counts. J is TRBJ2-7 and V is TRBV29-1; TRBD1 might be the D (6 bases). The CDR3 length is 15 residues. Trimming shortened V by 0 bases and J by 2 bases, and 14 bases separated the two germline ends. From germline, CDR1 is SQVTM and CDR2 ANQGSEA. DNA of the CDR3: TGCAGCGTTGAAGATGAAATTAGGGGGACCTACGAGCAGTACTTC. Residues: CSVEDEIRGTYEQYF.

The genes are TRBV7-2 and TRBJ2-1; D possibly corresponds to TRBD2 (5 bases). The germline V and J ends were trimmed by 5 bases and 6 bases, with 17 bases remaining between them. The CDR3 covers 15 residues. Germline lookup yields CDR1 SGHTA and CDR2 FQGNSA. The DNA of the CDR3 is TGTGCCAGCAGCCCCGGGGTGAGGGTGGGCAATGAGCAGTTCTTC. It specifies CASSPGVRVGNEQFF.

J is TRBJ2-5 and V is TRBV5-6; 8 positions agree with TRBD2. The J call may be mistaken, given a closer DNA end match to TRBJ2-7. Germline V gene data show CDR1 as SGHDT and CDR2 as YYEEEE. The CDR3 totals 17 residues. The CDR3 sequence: CASSFKGGRIQKDEQYF. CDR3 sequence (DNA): TGTGCCAGCAGCTTTAAGGGCGGGAGGATCCAAAAGGACGAGCAGTACTTC.

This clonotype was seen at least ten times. The CDR3 sequence: CASSLEGLPDQPQHF. The CDR3 DNA follows: TGCGCCAGCAGCTTGGAAGGACTCCCTGATCAGCCCCAGCATTTT. This sequence joins TRBV5-1 and TRBJ1-5; D gene ambiguous. The length of the CDR3 is 15 residues. CDR1 is SGHRS, CDR2 YFSETQ, per germline. V was trimmed by 0 bases and J by 5 bases, leaving 12 bases between them.

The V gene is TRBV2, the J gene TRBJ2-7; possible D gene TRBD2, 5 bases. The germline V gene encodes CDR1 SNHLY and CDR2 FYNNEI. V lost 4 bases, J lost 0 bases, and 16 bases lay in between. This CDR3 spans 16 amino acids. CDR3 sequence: CASSAPAGGYSYEQYF. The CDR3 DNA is TGTGCCAGCAGTGCCCCAGCTGGCGGGTACTCCTACGAGCAGTACTTC.

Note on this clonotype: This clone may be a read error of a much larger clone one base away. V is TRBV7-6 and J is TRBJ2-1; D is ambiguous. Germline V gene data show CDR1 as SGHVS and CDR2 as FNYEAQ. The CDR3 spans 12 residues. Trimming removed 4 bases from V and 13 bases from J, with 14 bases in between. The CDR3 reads CASSSHQETQFF. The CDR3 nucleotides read TGTGCCAGCAGCTCCCACCAAGAGACCCAGTTCTTC.

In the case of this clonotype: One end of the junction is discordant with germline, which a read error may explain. DNA for the CDR3: TGTGCCAGCAGCGTAGATCCGGCCAGCCCCTACAAGCAGTACTTC. This codes for CASSVDPASPYKQYF. The V gene is TRBV9, the J gene TRBJ2-7, with D uncertain. The CDR3 contains 15 residues. Germline V gene sequence: CDR1 SGDLS, CDR2 YYNGEE.

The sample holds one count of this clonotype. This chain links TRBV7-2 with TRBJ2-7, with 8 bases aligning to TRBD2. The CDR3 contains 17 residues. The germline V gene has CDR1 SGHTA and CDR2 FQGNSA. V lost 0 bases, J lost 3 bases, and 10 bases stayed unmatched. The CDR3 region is CASSLADPSGPYYEQYF. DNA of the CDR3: TGTGCCAGCAGCTTAGCGGACCCTAGCGGGCCTTACTACGAGCAGTACTTC.

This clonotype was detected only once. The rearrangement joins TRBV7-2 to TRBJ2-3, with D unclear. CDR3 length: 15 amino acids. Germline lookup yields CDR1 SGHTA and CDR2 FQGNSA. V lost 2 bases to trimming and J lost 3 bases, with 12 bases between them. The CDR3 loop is CASSLLDPRTDTQYF. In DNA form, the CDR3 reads TGTGCCAGCAGCTTATTGGACCCTAGGACAGATACGCAGTATTTT.